Presented here are 24 T cell receptor beta chains from one specimen sequenced in a study of T cells after yellow fever vaccination. MiXCR, run by TCRdb on the 5' RACE reads, gives a single entry per CDR3 protein. The sample shows approximately 330,000 distinct CDR3 sequences, approximately 4% of them seen only once. The sequencing used PBMCs, collected 5 days after the yellow fever booster vaccination. Every receptor here comes from a man between 18 and 35 years old who received the YFV17D yellow fever vaccine.

The rearrangement uses TRBV12-3 or TRBV12-4 and TRBJ1-2; maybe TRBD1 (6 bases). This CDR3 spans 16 amino acids. V lost 4 bases, J lost 4 bases, and 19 bases lay in between. The CDR3 sequence is CASSWGPAQEPYGYTF. CDR3 bases: TGTGCCAGCAGTTGGGGGCCCGCACAGGAACCCTATGGCTACACCTTC.

This clonotype was picked up many times. V usage is TRBV5-1 and J usage is TRBJ2-6; the D call may be TRBD1 or TRBD2 (5 bases each). The V and J ends lost 0 bases and 0 bases respectively, with 7 bases between them. CDR3 length: 16 residues. Germline CDR1 reads SGHRS; CDR2 reads YFSETQ. This chain's CDR3 is CASSLGGTSGANVLTF. CDR3 DNA sequence: TGCGCCAGCAGCTTGGGTGGGACCTCTGGGGCCAACGTCCTGACTTTC.

This chain joins TRBV7-8 and TRBJ2-2; TRBD1 or TRBD2 may be the D gene (5 bases each). The CDR3 is 14 residues long. V gave up 2 bases and J gave up 6 bases, with 10 bases separating them. From germline, CDR1 is SGHVS and CDR2 FQNEAQ. CDR3 coding DNA: TGTGCCAGCAGCTTACCTAGGGGAGCCGGGGAGCTGTTTTTT. This codes for CASSLPRGAGELFF. Full variable domain (missing parts from reference TRBV7-8 and TRBJ2-2): GAGVSQSPRYKVAKRGQDVALRCDPISGHVSLFWYQQALGQGPEFLTYFQNEAQLDKSGLPSDRFFAERPEGSVSTLKIQRTQQEDSAVYLCASSLPRGAGELFFGEGSRLTVL.

The table lists this clonotype with many counts. The chain has TRBV5-1 and TRBJ2-3; 7 nucleotides align to TRBD1. The J segment lost 3 bases and the V segment lost 5 bases, leaving 3 bases of the junction unmatched. The CDR3 consists of 13 residues. Germline CDR1 is SGHRS and CDR2 is YFSETQ. CDR3 residues: CASRRGQTDTQYF. CDR3 nucleotides: TGCGCCAGCAGGAGGGGACAGACAGATACGCAGTATTTT. The full variable domain, rest sourced from reference TRBV5-1 and TRBJ2-3, is KAGVTQTPRYLIKTRGQQVTLSCSPISGHRSVSWYQQTPGQGLQFLFEYFSETQRNKGNFPGRFSGRQFSNSRSEMNVSTLELGDSALYLCASRRGQTDTQYFGPGTRLTVL.

This clonotype came up a few times. CDR3: CSVLRTGGKETQYF. The CDR3 DNA follows: TGCAGCGTGCTCCGGACAGGGGGGAAAGAGACCCAGTACTTC. This chain joins TRBV29-1 and TRBJ2-5; 10 bases fit TRBD1. The CDR3 is made up of 14 amino acids. Germline V gene sequence: CDR1 SQVTM, CDR2 ANQGSEA. J gave up 3 bases and V 6 bases, and 7 bases lay outside the gene matches.

CDR3 bases: TGTGCCAGCCGACCTCTTGGACAGGGGGTATATGAAAAACTGTTTTTT. This gives the protein CASRPLGQGVYEKLFF. The J gene is TRBJ1-4, the V gene TRBV27; 10 nucleotides agree with TRBD1. There are 16 residues in the CDR3. Germline CDR1 reads MNHEY; CDR2 reads SMNVEV (reference sequence). The trim removed 8 bases at V and 6 bases at J, leaving 12 bases unmatched.

There are many counts of this clonotype. The chain joins TRBV29-1 to TRBJ2-5; the D is unclear. The CDR3 is 10 residues long. From germline, CDR1 is SQVTM and CDR2 ANQGSEA. Trimming removed 4 bases from V and 5 bases from J, with 5 bases in between. The chain's CDR3 is CSVVRETQYF. In DNA form, the CDR3 reads TGCAGCGTTGTCCGGGAGACCCAGTACTTC.

This rearrangement joins TRBV18 to TRBJ2-1, with a weak D call TRBD1 (5 bases). Germline CDR1 and CDR2: KGHSH and LQKENI. The CDR3 loop spans 16 amino acids. V shed 0 bases and J shed 6 bases, with 15 bases lying between them. The CDR3 loop reads CASSPPQGTLSNEQFF. The CDR3 coding sequence is TGTGCCAGCTCACCACCGCAGGGCACACTTAGCAATGAGCAGTTCTTC.

This clonotype was detected many times. The chain is built from TRBV5-6 and TRBJ2-3; unclear D gene. Trimming stripped 0 bases from V and 2 bases from J, with 7 bases between. The CDR3 consists of 14 residues. Germline V gene lookup returns CDR1 SGHDT and CDR2 YYEEEE. The CDR3 sequence is CASSLGTNTDTQYF. The CDR3 nucleotides read TGTGCCAGCAGCTTGGGAACGAACACAGATACGCAGTATTTT.

This clonotype was counted at least ten times. This chain connects TRBV4-2 to TRBJ2-2, with a weak D call TRBD2 (6 bases). V was pared by 3 bases and J by 5 bases, with 10 bases between. Germline V gene lookup returns CDR1 LGHNA and CDR2 YNFKEQ. CDR3 length: 14 residues. CDR3 residues: CASSHNAGTGELFF. The CDR3 DNA reads as TGTGCCAGCAGCCATAATGCGGGAACCGGGGAGCTGTTTTTT.

This CDR3 reads CASSDFGEPQHF. Here the CDR3 DNA reads TGTGCCAGCAGTGATTTTGGTGAGCCCCAGCATTTT. This chain uses TRBV2 with TRBJ1-5; D uncertain. CDR3 size: 12 residues. With 3 bases removed from V and 8 bases from J, the gap between germline ends came to 8 bases. The germline gives CDR1 SNHLY, CDR2 FYNNEI.

This clonotype was seen a few times. The J gene is TRBJ1-5, the V gene TRBV6-6; D possibly corresponds to TRBD1 (5 bases). V was clipped by 6 bases and J by 7 bases, with 13 bases between them. CDR1 and CDR2 (germline): MNHNY, SVGAGI (reference sequence). This CDR3 contains 13 residues. The CDR3 here is CASSSGFDQPQHF. In DNA form, the CDR3 reads TGTGCCAGCAGCTCAGGGTTTGACCAGCCCCAGCATTTT.

V usage is TRBV7-7 and J usage is TRBJ2-2; TRBD2 is a possible D gene (7 bases). The CDR3 sequence is 17 residues long. The V and J ends lost 0 bases and 4 bases respectively, with 15 bases between them. CDR1 is SSHAT, CDR2 FNYEAQ, per germline (reference sequence). DNA of the CDR3: TGTGCCAGCAGCTTAGCCCCCGGGGGGCAGAGCACCGGGGAGCTGTTTTTT. This encodes CASSLAPGGQSTGELFF.

This clonotype has ten or more counts. The gene calls are TRBV25-1 and TRBJ1-6; the match to TRBD1 covers 7 bases. Unmatched junction bases numbered 8, after V lost 5 bases and J lost 10 bases. CDR1 and CDR2 from the germline V gene are MGHDK and SYGVNS. The CDR3 sequence is 14 residues long. CDR3 nucleotides: TGTGCCAGCAGTCCGACAGGGCAGGGCTCACCCCTCCACTTT. Translated: CASSPTGQGSPLHF.

The gene calls are TRBV7-8 and TRBJ2-4, with 9 bases fitting TRBD2. CDR3 length equals 14 residues. From germline, CDR1 is SGHVS and CDR2 FQNEAQ. Unmatched junction bases numbered 1, after V lost 3 bases and J lost 4 bases. The CDR3 DNA reads as TGTGCCAGCAGCTTGAGCGGGGGGAAAAACATTCAGTACTTC. It encodes CASSLSGGKNIQYF.

This clonotype has at least ten counts. This chain uses TRBV5-1 with TRBJ1-1; no clear D gene. Germline values: CDR1 SGHRS, CDR2 YFSETQ. Trimming pared 1 base from V and 1 base from J, leaving 11 bases between. The CDR3 has 15 amino acids. CDR3 bases: TGCGCCAGCAGCTTGACCGGAAGCCCGAACACTGAAGCTTTCTTT. This gives the protein CASSLTGSPNTEAFF. Full variable domain (outside the CDR3, taken from reference TRBV5-1 and TRBJ1-1): KAGVTQTPRYLIKTRGQQVTLSCSPISGHRSVSWYQQTPGQGLQFLFEYFSETQRNKGNFPGRFSGRQFSNSRSEMNVSTLELGDSALYLCASSLTGSPNTEAFFGQGTRLTVV.

This clonotype was counted at least ten times. The genes are TRBV20-1 and TRBJ2-7; no reliable D call. Trimming cost V 3 bases and J 4 bases, with 16 bases left between them. This CDR3 spans 14 amino acids. CDR1 and CDR2 (germline): DFQATT, SNEGSKA (reference sequence). CDR3 region: CSASESLNLYEQYV. The DNA of the CDR3 is TGCAGTGCTAGCGAGTCTCTTAATTTATACGAGCAGTACGTC.

The chain is built from TRBV18 and TRBJ2-3; D call uncertain. CDR1 and CDR2 (germline): KGHSH, LQKENI. CDR3 length: 14 residues. Deletions cut 1 base from V and 4 bases from J, with 9 bases between. The CDR3: CASSPRGDADTQYF. The CDR3 DNA follows: TGTGCCAGCTCACCACGAGGCGACGCAGATACGCAGTATTTT.

In its sample, this clonotype was seen many times. The CDR3: CASSHSRSSSGANVLTF. CDR3 in DNA: TGTGCCAGCAGCCATTCACGCTCGAGCTCTGGGGCCAACGTCCTGACTTTC. V usage is TRBV7-8 and J usage is TRBJ2-6; D gene uncertain. Germline CDR1 and CDR2: SGHVS and FQNEAQ. CDR3 size: 17 residues. The V end was cut by 5 bases, the J end by 0 bases, with 14 bases between. Combining the CDR3 with reference TRBV7-8 and TRBJ2-6 gives the whole variable domain GAGVSQSPRYKVAKRGQDVALRCDPISGHVSLFWYQQALGQGPEFLTYFQNEAQLDKSGLPSDRFFAERPEGSVSTLKIQRTQQEDSAVYLCASSHSRSSSGANVLTFGAGSRLTVL.

Many counts were recorded for this clonotype. The rearrangement links TRBV15 to TRBJ1-6; D is unresolved. The CDR3 totals 16 residues. Germline V gene lookup returns CDR1 LNHNV and CDR2 YYDKDF (reference sequence). Trimming cost V 0 bases and J 10 bases, with 16 bases left between them. CDR3 amino acids: CATSRDGNGPRSPLHF. For the CDR3, the DNA is TGTGCCACCAGCAGAGATGGGAACGGCCCGCGATCACCCCTCCACTTT.

The rearrangement links TRBV5-5 to TRBJ2-3; 8 nucleotides agree with TRBD1. Germline V CDR1 and CDR2: SGHKS, YYEKEE (reference sequence). V lost 4 bases to trimming and J lost 2 bases; unmatched junction nucleotides: 6. The CDR3 consists of 15 residues. CDR3: CASSARQGYTDTQYF. DNA of the CDR3: TGTGCCAGCAGCGCACGACAGGGGTACACAGATACGCAGTATTTT.

This clonotype was seen only a few times. The chain has TRBV5-1 and TRBJ2-5, with 8 bases identical to TRBD2. This CDR3 comprises 14 residues. Germline CDR1 reads SGHRS; CDR2 reads YFSETQ. After removal of 2 bases from V and 3 bases from J, the junction contained 3 bases not matched to a gene. This chain's CDR3 is CASSFTSGEETQYF. In nucleotides, the CDR3 is TGCGCCAGCAGCTTCACTAGCGGTGAAGAGACCCAGTACTTC.

This clonotype was counted ten times or more. This rearrangement joins TRBV7-3 to TRBJ2-3; 11 bases are a match to TRBD2. The germline gives CDR1 SGHTA, CDR2 FQGTGA. The CDR3 runs 15 residues. V was clipped by 5 bases and J by 4 bases; unmatched bases: 5. CDR3 in DNA: TGTGCCAGCAGCCCCCTAGCGGGGGGCGCAGATACGCAGTATTTT. Protein product: CASSPLAGGADTQYF.

There are a few counts of this clonotype. The genes are TRBV29-1 and TRBJ1-1; D is uncertain. CDR3 length: 14 amino acids. V was pared by 4 bases and J by 3 bases, with 15 bases between. The V gene's germline CDR1 is SQVTM and CDR2 ANQGSEA. In DNA, the CDR3 is TGCAGCGTTGGGTCTTCATTGGGATACACTGAAGCTTTCTTT. It translates to CSVGSSLGYTEAFF.